This T cell receptor beta chain derives from a study of PD-1 blockade in classical Hodgkin lymphoma. This clone was observed a handful of times. The V end was cut by 1 base, the J end by 3 bases, with 7 bases between. From germline, CDR1 is SGHKS and CDR2 YYEKEE (reference sequence). The CDR3 consists of 13 residues. Profiled with immunoSEQ multiplex PCR; TCRdb holds only in-frame clones, not every one. The repertoire holds 130,000 to 150,000 clones, with about 81% as singletons. With no exception, relapse followed autologous stem cell transplantation in all patients, and brentuximab vedotin exposure varied. Patients' outcomes at their best amounted to complete response, partial response or progressive disease.

V is TRBV5-5 and J is TRBJ1-2; D unclear. The input for sequencing was peripheral blood mononuclear cells (PBMCs), taken before the second cycle of nivolumab. This receptor was obtained from a human donor with classical Hodgkin lymphoma. The DNA of the CDR3 is TGTGCCAGCAGCTTGACCCCACACTATGGCTACACCTTC. This gives the protein CASSLTPHYGYTF.